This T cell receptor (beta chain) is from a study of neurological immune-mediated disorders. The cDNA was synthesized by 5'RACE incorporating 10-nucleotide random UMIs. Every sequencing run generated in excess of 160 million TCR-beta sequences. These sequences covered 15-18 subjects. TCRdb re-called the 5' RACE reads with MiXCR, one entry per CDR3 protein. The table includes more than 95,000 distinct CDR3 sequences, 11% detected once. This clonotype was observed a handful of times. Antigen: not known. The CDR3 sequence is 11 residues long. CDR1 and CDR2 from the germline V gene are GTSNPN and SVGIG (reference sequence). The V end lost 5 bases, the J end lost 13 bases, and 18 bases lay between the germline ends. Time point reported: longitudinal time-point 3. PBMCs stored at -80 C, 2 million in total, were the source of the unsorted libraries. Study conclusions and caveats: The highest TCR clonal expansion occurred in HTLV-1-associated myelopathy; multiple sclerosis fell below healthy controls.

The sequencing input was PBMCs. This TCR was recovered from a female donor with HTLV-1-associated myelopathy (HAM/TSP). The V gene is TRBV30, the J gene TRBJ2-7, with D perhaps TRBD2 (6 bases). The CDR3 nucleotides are TGTGCCTGGGAGCGGGCGGCCGCGGTATACTTC. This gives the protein CAWERAAAVYF.